Reported below is one T cell receptor beta chain. Its antigen is unknown. The data were obtained in a study of beta chain features in type 1 diabetes. Study findings and constraints: For patients, the naive, central memory and Treg TCRB repertoires appeared more alike than for healthy donors.

Investigators reverse transcribed all isolated RNA, so they sequenced expressed TCRB transcripts. TCRdb's copy holds only in-frame clones and misses some; the assay was immunoSEQ multiplex PCR. Among 620,000 or so clones listed, 15% to 19% were seen once. Per the germline V gene, CDR1 is SGHAT and CDR2 is FQNNGV. V was clipped by 0 bases and J by 1 base, with 9 bases between them. The CDR3 consists of 15 residues. Sequenced sample: naive CD4+ T cells from blood. This clonotype was sampled from a man aged 18 to 35 in good health. This chain links TRBV11-2 with TRBJ1-2, with D possibly matching TRBD1 (6 bases). Here the CDR3 reads CASSLETGNNYGYTF. The CDR3 nucleotides read TGTGCCAGCAGCTTAGAAACAGGGAATAACTATGGCTACACCTTC.